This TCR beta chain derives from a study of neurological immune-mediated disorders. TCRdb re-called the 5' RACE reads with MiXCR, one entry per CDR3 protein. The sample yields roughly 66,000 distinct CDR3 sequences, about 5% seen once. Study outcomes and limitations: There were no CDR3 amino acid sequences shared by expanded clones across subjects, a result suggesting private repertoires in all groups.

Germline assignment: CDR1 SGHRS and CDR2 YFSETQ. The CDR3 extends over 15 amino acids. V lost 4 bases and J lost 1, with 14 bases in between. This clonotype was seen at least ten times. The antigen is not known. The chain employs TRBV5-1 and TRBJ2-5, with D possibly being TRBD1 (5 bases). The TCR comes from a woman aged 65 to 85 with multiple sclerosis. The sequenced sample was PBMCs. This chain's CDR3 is CASSPGRQTQETQYF. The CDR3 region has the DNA TGCGCCAGCAGCCCAGGGCGGCAGACCCAAGAGACCCAGTACTTC.